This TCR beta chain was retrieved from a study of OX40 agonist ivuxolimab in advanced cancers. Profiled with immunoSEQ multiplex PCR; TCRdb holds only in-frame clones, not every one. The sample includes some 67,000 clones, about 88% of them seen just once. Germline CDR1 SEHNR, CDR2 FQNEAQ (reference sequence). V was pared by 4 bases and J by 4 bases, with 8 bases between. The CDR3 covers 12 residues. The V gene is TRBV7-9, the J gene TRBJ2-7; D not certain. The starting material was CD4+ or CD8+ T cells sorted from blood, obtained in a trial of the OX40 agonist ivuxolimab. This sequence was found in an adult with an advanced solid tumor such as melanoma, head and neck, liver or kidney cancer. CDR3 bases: TGTGCCAGCAGCTCGGGCCCTTACGAGCAGTACTTC. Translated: CASSSGPYEQYF.